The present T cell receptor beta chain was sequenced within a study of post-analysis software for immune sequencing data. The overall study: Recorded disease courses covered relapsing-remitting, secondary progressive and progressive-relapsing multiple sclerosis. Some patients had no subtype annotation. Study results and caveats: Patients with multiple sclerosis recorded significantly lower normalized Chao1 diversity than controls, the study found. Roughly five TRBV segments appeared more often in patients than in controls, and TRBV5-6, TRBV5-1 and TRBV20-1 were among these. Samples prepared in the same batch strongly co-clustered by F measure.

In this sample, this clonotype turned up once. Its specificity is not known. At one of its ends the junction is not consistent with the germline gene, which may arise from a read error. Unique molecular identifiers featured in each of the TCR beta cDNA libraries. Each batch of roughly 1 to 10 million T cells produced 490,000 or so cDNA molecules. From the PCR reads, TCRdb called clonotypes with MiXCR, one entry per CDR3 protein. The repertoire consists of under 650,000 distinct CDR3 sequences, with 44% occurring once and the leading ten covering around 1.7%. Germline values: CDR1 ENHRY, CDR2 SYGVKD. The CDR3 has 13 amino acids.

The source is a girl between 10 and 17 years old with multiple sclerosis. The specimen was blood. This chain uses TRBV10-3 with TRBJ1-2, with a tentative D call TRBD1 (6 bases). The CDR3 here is CAVRGREGYGYTF. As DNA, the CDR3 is TGTGCCGTCAGGGGCAGGGAAGGCTATGGCTACACCTTC.